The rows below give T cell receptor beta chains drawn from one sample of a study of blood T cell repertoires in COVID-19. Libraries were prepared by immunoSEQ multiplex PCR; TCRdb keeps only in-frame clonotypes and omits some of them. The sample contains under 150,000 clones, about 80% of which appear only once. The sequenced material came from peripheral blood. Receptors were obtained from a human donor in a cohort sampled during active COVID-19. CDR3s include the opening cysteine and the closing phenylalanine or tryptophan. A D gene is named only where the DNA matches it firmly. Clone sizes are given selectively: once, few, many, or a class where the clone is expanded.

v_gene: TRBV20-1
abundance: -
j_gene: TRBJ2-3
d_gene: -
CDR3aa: CSASFSEASTDTQYF
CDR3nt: TGCAGTGCTAGTTTTAGCGAGGCTAGCACAGATACGCAGTATTTT

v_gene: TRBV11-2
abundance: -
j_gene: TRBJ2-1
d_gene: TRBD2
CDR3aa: CASSWGLAGYNEQFF
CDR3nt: TGTGCCAGCAGCTGGGGGCTAGCGGGTTACAATGAGCAGTTCTTC

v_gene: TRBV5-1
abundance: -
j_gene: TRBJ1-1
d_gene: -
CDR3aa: CASSSGNQGTEAFF
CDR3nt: TGCGCCAGCAGCTCAGGGAACCAGGGGACTGAAGCTTTCTTT

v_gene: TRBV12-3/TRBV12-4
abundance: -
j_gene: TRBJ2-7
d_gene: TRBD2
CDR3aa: CASSFEAGFEQYF
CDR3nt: TGTGCCAGCAGTTTCGAAGCGGGGTTCGAGCAGTACTTC

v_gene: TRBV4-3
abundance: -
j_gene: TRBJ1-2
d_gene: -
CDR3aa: CASSQVSGHQGYTF
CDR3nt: TGCGCCAGCAGCCAAGTGTCAGGACATCAAGGCTACACCTTC

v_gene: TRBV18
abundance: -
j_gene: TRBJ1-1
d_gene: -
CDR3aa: CASSRGANTEAFF
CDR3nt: TGTGCCAGCTCAAGAGGCGCGAACACTGAAGCTTTCTTT

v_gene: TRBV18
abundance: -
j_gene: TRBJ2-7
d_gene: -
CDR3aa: CASSPRGGEQYF
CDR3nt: TGTGCCAGCTCACCACGGGGCGGCGAGCAGTACTTC

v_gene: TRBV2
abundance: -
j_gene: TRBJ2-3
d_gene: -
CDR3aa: CASSGHGDTQYF
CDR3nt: TGTGCCAGCAGTGGTCACGGAGATACGCAGTATTTT

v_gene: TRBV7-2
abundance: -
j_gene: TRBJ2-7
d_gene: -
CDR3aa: CASSWTGYEQYF
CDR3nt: TGTGCCAGCAGTTGGACTGGATACGAGCAGTACTTC

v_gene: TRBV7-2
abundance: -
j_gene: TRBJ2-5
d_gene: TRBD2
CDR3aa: CASSLGLAGTRETQYF
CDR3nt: TGTGCCAGCAGCTTGGGACTAGCGGGTACCCGGGAGACCCAGTACTTC

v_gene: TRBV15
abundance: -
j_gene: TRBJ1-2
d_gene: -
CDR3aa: CATSAGANYGYTF
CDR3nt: TGTGCCACCAGCGCCGGGGCTAACTATGGCTACACCTTC

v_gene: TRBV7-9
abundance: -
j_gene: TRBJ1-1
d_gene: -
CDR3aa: CASSLDTGTRNTEAFF
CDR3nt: TGTGCCAGCAGCTTAGATACTGGGACAAGGAACACTGAAGCTTTCTTT

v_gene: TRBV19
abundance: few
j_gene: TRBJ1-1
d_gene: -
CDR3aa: CASSFYRDGTEAFF
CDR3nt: TGTGCCAGTAGTTTCTACAGGGACGGCACTGAAGCTTTCTTT

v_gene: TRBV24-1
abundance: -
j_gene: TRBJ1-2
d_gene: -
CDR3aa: CATSDPGDGTTYGYTF
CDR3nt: TGTGCCACCAGTGATCCAGGAGACGGGACAACATATGGCTACACCTTC

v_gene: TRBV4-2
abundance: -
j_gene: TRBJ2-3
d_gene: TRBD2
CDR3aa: CASSLGLAFSTDTQYF
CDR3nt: TGTGCCAGCAGCCTGGGACTAGCGTTCAGCACAGATACGCAGTATTTT

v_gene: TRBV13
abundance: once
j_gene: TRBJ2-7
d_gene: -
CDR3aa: CASSPWQTYEQYF
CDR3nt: TGTGCCAGCAGCCCCTGGCAGACCTACGAGCAGTACTTC

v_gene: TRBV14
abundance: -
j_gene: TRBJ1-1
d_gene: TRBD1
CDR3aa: CASSRGAGGNTEAFF
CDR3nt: TGTGCCAGCAGCCGGGGTGCAGGGGGGAACACTGAAGCTTTCTTT

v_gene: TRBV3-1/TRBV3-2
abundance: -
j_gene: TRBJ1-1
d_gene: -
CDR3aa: CASSLKGGKNTEAFF
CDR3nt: TGTGCCAGCAGTCTTAAGGGGGGGAAAAACACTGAAGCTTTCTTT

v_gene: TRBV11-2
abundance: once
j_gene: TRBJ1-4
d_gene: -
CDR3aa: CASSFLQGRATNEKLFF
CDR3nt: TGTGCCAGCAGCTTCCTACAGGGTCGCGCAACTAATGAAAAACTGTTTTTT

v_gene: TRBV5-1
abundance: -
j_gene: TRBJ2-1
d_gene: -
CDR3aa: CASSLAGGGSYNEQFF
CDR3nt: TGCGCCAGCAGCCTGGCCGGGGGAGGCTCCTACAATGAGCAGTTCTTC

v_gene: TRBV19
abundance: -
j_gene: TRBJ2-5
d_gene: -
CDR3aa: CARGGETQYF
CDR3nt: TGTGCCAGGGGAGGAGAGACCCAGTACTTC

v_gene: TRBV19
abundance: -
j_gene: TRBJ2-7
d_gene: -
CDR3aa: CASSIGPGSYEQYF
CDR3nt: TGTGCCAGTAGTATAGGCCCGGGGTCCTACGAGCAGTACTTC

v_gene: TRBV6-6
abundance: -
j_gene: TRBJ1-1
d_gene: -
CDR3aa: CASSGQASTEAFF
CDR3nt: TGTGCCAGCAGCGGTCAAGCGAGCACTGAAGCTTTCTTT

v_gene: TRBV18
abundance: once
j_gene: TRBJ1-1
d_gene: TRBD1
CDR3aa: CASSPQFAGTVRTEAFF
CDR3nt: TGTGCCAGCTCACCACAATTTGCCGGGACAGTGAGAACTGAAGCTTTCTTT